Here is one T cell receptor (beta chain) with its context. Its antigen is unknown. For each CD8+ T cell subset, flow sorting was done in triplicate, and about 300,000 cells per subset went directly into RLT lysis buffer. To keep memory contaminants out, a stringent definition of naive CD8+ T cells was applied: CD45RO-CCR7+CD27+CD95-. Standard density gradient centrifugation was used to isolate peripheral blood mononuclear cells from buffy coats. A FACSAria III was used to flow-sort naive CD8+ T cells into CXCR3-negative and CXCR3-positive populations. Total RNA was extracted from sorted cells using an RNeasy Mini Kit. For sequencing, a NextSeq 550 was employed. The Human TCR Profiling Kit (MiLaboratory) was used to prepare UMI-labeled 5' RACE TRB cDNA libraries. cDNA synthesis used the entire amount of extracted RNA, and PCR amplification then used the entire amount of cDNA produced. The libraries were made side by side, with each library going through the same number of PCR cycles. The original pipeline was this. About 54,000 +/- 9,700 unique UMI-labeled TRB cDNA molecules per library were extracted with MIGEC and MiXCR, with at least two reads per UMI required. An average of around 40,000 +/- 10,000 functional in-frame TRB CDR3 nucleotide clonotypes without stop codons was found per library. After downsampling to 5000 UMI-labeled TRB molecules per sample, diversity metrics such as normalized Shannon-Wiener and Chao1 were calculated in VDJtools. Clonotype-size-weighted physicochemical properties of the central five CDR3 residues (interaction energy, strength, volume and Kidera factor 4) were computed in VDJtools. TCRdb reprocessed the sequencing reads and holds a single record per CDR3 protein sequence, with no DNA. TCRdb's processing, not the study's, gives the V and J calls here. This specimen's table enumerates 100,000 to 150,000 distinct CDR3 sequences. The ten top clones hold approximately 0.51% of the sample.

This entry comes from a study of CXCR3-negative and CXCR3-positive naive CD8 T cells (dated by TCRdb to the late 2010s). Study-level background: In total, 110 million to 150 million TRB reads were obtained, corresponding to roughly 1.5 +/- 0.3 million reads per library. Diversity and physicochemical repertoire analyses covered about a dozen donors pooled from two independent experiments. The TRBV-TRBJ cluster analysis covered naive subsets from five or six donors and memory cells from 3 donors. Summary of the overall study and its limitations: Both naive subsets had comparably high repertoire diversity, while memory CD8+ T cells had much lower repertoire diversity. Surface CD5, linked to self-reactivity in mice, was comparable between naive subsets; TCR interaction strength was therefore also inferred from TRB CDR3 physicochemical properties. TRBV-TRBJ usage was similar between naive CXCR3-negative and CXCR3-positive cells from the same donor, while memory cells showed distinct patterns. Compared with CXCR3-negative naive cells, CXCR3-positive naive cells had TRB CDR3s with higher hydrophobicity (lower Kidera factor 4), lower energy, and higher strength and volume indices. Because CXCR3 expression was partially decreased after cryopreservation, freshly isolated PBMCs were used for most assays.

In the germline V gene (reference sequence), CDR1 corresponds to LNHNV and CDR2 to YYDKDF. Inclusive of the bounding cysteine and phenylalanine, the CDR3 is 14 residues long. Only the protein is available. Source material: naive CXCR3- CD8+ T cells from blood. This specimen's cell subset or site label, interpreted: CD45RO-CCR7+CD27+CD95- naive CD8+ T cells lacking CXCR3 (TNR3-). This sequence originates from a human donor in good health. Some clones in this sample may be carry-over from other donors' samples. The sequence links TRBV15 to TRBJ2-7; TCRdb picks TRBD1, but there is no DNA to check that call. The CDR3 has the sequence CATSSRTVPYEQYF.